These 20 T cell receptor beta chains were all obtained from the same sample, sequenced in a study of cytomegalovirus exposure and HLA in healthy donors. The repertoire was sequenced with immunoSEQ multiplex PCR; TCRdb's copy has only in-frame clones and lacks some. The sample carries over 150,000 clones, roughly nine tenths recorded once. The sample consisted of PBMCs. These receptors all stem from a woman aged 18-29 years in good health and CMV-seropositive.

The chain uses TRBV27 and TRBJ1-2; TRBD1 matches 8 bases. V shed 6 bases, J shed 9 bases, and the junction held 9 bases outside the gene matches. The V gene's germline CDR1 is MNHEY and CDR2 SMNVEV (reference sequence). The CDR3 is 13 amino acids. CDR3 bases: TGTGCCAGCAGGACCGGGACAGGTGAAAGCTACACCTTC. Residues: CASRTGTGESYTF.

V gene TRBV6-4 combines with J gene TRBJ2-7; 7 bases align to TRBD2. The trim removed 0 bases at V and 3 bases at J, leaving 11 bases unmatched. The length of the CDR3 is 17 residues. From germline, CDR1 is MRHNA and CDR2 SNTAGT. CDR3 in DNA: TGTGCCAGCAGTGACTCGGCGGGGGAGCTTAGGAGCTACGAGCAGTACTTC. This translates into CASSDSAGELRSYEQYF.

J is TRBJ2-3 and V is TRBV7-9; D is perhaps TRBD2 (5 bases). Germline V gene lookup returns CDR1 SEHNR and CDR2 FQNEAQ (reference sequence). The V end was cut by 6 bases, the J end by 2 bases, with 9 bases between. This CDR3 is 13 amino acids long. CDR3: CASSGGATDTQYF. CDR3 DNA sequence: TGTGCCAGCAGTGGAGGTGCCACAGATACGCAGTATTTT. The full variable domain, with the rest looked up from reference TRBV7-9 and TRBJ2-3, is DTGVSQNPRHKITKRGQNVTFRCDPISEHNRLYWYRQTLGQGPEFLTYFQNEAQLEKSRLLSDRFSAERPKGSFSTLEIQRTEQGDSAMYLCASSGGATDTQYFGPGTRLTVL.

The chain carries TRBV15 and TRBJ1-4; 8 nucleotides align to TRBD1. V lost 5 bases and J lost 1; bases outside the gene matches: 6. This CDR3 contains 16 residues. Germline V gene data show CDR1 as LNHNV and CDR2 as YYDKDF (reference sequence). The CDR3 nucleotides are TGTGCCACCAGCTACGGGACAGGCCGAACTAATGAAAAACTGTTTTTT. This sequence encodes CATSYGTGRTNEKLFF.

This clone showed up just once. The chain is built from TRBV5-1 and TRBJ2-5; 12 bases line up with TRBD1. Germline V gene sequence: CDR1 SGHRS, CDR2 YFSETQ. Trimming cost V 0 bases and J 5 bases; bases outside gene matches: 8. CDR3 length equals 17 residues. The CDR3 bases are TGCGCCAGCAGCTTGGGGTCTGGGACAGGGGGCAAGGAGACCCAGTACTTC. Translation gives CASSLGSGTGGKETQYF.

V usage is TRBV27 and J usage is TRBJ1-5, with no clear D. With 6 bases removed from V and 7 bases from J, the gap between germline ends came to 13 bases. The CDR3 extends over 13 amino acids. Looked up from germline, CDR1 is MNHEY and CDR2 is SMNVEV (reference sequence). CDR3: CASSDLGSQPQHF. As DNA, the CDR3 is TGTGCCAGCAGCGACCTGGGCTCCCAGCCCCAGCATTTT.

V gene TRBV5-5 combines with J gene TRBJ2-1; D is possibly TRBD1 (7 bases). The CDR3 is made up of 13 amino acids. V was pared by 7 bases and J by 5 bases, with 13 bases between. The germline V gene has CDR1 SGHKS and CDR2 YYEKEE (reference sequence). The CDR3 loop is CASGGTVNNEQFF. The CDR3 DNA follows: TGTGCCAGCGGAGGGACAGTCAACAATGAGCAGTTCTTC.

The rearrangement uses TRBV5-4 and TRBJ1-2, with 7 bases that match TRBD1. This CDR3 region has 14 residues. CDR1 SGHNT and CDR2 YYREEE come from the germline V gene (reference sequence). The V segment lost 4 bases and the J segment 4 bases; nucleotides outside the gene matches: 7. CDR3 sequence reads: CASSRTGALYGYTF. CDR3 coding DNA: TGTGCCAGCAGCCGCACAGGGGCCCTCTATGGCTACACCTTC.

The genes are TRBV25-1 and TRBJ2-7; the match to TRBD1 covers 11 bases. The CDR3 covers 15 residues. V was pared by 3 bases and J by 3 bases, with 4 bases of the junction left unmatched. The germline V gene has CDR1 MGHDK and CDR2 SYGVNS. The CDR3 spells CASSDRTGGSYEQYF. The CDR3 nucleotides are TGTGCCAGCAGTGATAGGACAGGGGGCAGCTACGAGCAGTACTTC.

In nucleotides, the CDR3 is TGTGCCAGCAGTGTTGGGGGACAGGGGTTTCAGCCCCAGCATTTT. It translates to CASSVGGQGFQPQHF. The chain joins TRBV27 to TRBJ1-5; 10 nucleotides line up with TRBD1. The V segment lost 5 bases and the J segment 6 bases; nucleotides outside the gene matches: 7. CDR1 is MNHEY, CDR2 SMNVEV, per germline (reference sequence). The CDR3 length is 15 residues.

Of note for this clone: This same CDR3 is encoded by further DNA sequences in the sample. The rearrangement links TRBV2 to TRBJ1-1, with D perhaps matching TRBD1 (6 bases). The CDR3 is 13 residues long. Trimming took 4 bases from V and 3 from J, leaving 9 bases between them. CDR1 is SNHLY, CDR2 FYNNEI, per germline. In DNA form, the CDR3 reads TGTGCCAGCAGTGGAGGGGGGGACACTGAAGCTTTCTTT. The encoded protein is CASSGGGDTEAFF.

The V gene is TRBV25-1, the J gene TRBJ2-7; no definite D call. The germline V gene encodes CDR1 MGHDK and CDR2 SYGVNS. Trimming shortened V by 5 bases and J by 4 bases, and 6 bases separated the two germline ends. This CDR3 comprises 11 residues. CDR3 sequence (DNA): TGTGCCAGCAGTTCCCTTTACGAGCAGTACTTC. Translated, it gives CASSSLYEQYF.

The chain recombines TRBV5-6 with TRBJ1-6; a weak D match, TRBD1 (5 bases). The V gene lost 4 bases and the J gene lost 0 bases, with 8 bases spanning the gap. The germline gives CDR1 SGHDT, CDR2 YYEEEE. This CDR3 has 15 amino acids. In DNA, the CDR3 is TGTGCCAGCAGCAGGGGCCTCTCCTATAATTCACCCCTCCACTTT. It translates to CASSRGLSYNSPLHF. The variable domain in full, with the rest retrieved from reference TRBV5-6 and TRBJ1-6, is DAGVTQSPTHLIKTRGQQVTLRCSPKSGHDTVSWYQQALGQGPQFIFQYYEEEERQRGNFPDRFSGHQFPNYSSELNVNALLLGDSALYLCASSRGLSYNSPLHFGNGTRLTVT.

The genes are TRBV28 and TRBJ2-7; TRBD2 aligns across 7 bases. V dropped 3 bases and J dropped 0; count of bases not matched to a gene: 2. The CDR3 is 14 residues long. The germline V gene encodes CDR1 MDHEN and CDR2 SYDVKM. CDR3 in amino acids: CASSFGGSSYEQYF. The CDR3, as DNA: TGTGCCAGCAGTTTTGGCGGGAGCTCCTACGAGCAGTACTTC.

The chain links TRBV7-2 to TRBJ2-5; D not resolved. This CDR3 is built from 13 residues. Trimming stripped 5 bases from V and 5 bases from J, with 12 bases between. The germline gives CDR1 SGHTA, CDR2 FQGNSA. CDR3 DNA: TGTGCCAGCAGCCCTACTGCCCGGGAGACCCAGTACTTC. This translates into CASSPTARETQYF. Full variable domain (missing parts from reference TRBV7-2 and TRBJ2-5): GAGVSQSPSNKVTEKGKDVELRCDPISGHTALYWYRQSLGQGLEFLIYFQGNSAPDKSGLPSDRFSAERTGGSVSTLTIQRTQQEDSAVYLCASSPTARETQYFGPGTRLLVL.

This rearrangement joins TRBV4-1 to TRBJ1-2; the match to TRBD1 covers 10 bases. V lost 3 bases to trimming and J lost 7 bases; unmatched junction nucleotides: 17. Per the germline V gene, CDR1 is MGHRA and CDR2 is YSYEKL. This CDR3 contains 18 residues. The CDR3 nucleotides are TGCGCCAGCAGCCACCAATTCACCCCGGGACAGGGGAAGGGTGGCTACACCTTC. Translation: CASSHQFTPGQGKGGYTF.

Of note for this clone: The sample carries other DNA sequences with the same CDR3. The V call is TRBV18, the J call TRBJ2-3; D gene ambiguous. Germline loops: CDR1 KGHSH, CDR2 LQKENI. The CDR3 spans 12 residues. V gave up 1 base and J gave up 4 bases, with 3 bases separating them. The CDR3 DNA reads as TGTGCCAGCTCACCACGCGCAGATACGCAGTATTTT. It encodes CASSPRADTQYF.

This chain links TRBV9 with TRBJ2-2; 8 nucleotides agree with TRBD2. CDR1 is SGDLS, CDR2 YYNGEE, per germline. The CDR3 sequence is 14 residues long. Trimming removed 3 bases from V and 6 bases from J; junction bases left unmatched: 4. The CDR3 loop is CASSGDGGAGELFF. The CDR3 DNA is TGTGCCAGCAGCGGAGACGGGGGGGCCGGGGAGCTGTTTTTT.

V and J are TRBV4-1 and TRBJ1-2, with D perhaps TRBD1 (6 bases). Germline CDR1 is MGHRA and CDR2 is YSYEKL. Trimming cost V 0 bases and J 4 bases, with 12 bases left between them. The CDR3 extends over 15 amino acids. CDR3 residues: CASSQDLRQAYGYTF. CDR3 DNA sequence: TGCGCCAGCAGCCAAGATCTTCGACAGGCCTATGGCTACACCTTC.

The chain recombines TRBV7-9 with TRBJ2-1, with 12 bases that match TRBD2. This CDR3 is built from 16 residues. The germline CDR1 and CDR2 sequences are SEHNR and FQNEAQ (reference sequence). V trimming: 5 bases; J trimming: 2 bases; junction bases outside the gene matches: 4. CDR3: CASSGPSGGAYNEQFF. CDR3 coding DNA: TGTGCCAGCAGCGGACCTAGCGGGGGGGCCTACAATGAGCAGTTCTTC. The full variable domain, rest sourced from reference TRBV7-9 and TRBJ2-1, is DTGVSQNPRHKITKRGQNVTFRCDPISEHNRLYWYRQTLGQGPEFLTYFQNEAQLEKSRLLSDRFSAERPKGSFSTLEIQRTEQGDSAMYLCASSGPSGGAYNEQFFGPGTRLTVL.